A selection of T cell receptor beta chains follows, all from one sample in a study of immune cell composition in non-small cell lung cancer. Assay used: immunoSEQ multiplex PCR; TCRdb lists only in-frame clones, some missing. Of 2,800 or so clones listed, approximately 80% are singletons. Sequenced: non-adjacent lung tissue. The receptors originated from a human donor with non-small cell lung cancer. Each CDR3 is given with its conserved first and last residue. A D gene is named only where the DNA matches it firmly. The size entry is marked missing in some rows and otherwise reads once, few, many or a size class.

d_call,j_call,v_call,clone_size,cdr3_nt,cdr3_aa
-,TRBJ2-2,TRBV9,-,TGTGCCAGCAGCGTACAGGGCGACACCGGGGAGCTGTTTTTT,CASSVQGDTGELFF
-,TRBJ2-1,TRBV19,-,TGTGCCAGTAGTACAGACCTGACAGTTAGGGTAGACAATGAGCAGTTCTTC,CASSTDLTVRVDNEQFF
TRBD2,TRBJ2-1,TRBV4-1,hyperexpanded,TGCGCCAGCAGCCAAAGGTCCGGGACTAGCTCCTACAATGAGCAGTTCTTC,CASSQRSGTSSYNEQFF
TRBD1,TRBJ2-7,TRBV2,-,TGTGCCAGCAGGATAACAGGGGCCTCCTACGAGCAGTACTTC,CASRITGASYEQYF
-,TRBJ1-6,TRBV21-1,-,TGTGCCAGCAGCAAAATTAAGGGGTCCCTCGGCGGCCACAATTCACCCCTCCACTTT,CASSKIKGSLGGHNSPLHF
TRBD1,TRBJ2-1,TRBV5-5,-,TGTGCCAGCAGCTTGGGGAGTTCAGGGGGCGGCCATGGGCAGTTCTTC,CASSLGSSGGGHGQFF
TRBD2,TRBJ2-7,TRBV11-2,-,TGTGCCAGCAGCTCCCGATTCCTTACTAGCGGGACCCGCGTGGGACAGTACTTC,CASSSRFLTSGTRVGQYF
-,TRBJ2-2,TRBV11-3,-,TGTGCCAGCAGCTTAGATCGGGGATTGGACGGGGAGCTGTTTTTT,CASSLDRGLDGELFF
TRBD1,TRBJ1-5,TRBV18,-,TGTGCCAGCTCACAACTACAGGGGAAGCAGCCCCAGCATTTT,CASSQLQGKQPQHF
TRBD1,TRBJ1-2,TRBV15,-,TGTGCCACCAGCAGAGATACAGGGGATAACTACTATGGCTACACCTTC,CATSRDTGDNYYGYTF
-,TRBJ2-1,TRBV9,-,TGTGCCAGCAGCGTAGGGGGGGATGATGAGCAGTTCTTC,CASSVGGDDEQFF
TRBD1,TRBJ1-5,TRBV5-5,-,TGTGCCAGCAGCTTCTCTGGTCAGGGGGCGAGTCAGCCCCAGCATTTT,CASSFSGQGASQPQHF
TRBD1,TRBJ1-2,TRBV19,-,TGTGCCAGTAGTCCCGCCCCGACAGGGGGCCTGGATGGCTACACCTTC,CASSPAPTGGLDGYTF
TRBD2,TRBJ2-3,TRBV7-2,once,TGTGCCAGCAGTTTCCCCGGGGGGGCGGGTTGGGAAGATACGCAGTATTTT,CASSFPGGAGWEDTQYF
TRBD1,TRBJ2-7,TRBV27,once,TGTGCCAGCAGTCTATCTGCAGAGGGGGCCCTCCCCCACTTC,CASSLSAEGALPHF
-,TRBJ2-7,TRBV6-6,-,TGTGCCAGCAGTTACAACGCGGGCGGGGTTGAGCAGTACTTC,CASSYNAGGVEQYF
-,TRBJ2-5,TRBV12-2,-,TGTGCAAGTCGCCCCACCCTGGGGCTAGCGGGAAAAGAGACCCAGTACTTC,CASRPTLGLAGKETQYF
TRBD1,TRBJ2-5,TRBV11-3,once,TGTGCCAGCAGCTTAGTACAGGGGGCAGGGGAGACCCAGTACTTC,CASSLVQGAGETQYF
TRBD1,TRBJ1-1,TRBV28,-,TGTGCCAGCATCCAAGGGGACAGTAACACTGAAGCTTTCTTT,CASIQGDSNTEAFF
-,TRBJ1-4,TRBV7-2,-,TGTGCCAGCAGCAGTGGTTTGGGACCAGGGAGGGAAAAACTGTTTTTT,CASSSGLGPGREKLFF
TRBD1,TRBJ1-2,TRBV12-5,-,TGTGCTAGTGGTTCCCAGAGACAGGGGGACTATGGCTACACCTTC,CASGSQRQGDYGYTF
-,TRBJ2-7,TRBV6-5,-,TGTGCCAGCAGGGGATCAGGGGTCCCCCCCTACGAGCAGTACTTC,CASRGSGVPPYEQYF
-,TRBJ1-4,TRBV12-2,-,TGTGCAAGTCGCTTAAAGGGGGAGAATGAAAAACTGTTTTTT,CASRLKGENEKLFF
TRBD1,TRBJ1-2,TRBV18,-,TGTGCCAGCTCACCCAGGACAGGGGGAGACGTAGGCTACACCTTC,CASSPRTGGDVGYTF
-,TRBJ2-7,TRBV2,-,TGTGCCAGCAAGGGGGTAGCGACCGACTACGAGCAGTACTTC,CASKGVATDYEQYF
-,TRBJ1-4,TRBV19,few,TGTGCCAGTAGGCGTCAAATTCTCGGAGGAAAACTGTTTTTT,CASRRQILGGKLFF
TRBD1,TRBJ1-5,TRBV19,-,TGTGCCAGTAGGCCACCGGGACAGGGACAGCCCCAGCATTTT,CASRPPGQGQPQHF
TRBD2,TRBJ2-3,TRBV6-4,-,TGTGCCAGCAGTGAGCGGGAGGGCACAGATACGCAGTATTTT,CASSEREGTDTQYF
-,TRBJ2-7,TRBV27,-,TGTGCCAGCAGTTTATATCCAGGGCCCTACGAGCAGTACTTC,CASSLYPGPYEQYF
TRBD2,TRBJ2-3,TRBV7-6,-,TGTGCCAGCAGCCCCCGGGAGGGAATTGGAACAGATACGCAGTATTTT,CASSPREGIGTDTQYF
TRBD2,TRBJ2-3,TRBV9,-,TGTGCCAGCAGCGTAGGAGAACTAGCGGCCTCAGATACGCAGTATTTT,CASSVGELAASDTQYF
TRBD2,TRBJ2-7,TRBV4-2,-,TGTGCCAGCAGCCAGTCAGGGCTAGCGGGAGGGCTTGGAGAGCAGTACTTC,CASSQSGLAGGLGEQYF
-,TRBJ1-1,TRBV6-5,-,TGTGCCAGCAGAAATACAGGCACTGAAGCTTTCTTT,CASRNTGTEAFF
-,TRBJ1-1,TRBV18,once,TGTGCCAGCTCACTGATCACAAAGAACACTGAAGCTTTCTTT,CASSLITKNTEAFF